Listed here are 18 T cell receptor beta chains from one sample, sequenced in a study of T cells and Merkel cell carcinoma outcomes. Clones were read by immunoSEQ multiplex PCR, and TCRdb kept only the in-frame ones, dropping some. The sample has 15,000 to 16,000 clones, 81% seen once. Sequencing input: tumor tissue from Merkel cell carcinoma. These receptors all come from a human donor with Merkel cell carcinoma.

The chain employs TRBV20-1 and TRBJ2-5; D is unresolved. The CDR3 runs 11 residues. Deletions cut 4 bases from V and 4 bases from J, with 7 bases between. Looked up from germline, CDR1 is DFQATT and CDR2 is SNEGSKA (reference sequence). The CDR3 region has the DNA TGCAGTGCTACCAAACGAGAGACCCAGTACTTC. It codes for CSATKRETQYF.

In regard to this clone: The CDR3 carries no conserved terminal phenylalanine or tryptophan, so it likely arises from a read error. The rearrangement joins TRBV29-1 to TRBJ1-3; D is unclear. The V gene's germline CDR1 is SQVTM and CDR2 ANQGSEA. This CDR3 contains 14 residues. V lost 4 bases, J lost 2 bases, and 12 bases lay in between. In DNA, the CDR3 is TGCAGCGTTGGTATCCTGGCGGCTGGAAACACCATATATGTT. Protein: CSVGILAAGNTIYV.

In DNA, the CDR3 is TGTGCCTCAGGGAAGGAACTTGGAGCTTTCTTT. Residues: CASGKELGAFF. The rearrangement uses TRBV30 and TRBJ1-1, with a weak D call TRBD1 (5 bases). The CDR3 extends over 11 amino acids. Trimming shortened V by 7 bases and J by 10 bases, and 16 bases separated the two germline ends. The germline CDR1 and CDR2 sequences are GTSNPN and SVGIG (reference sequence).

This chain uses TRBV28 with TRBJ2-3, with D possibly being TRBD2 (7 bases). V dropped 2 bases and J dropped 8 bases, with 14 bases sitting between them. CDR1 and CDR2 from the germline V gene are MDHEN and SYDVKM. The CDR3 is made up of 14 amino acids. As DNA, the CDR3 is TGTGCCAGCAGTTTAACCGGGGGGCTCGGTACGCAGTATTTT. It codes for CASSLTGGLGTQYF.

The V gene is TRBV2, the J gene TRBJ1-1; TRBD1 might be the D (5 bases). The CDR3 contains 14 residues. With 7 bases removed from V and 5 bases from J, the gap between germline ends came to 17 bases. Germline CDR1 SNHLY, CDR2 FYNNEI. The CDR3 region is CASTGGVGETEAFF. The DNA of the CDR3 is TGTGCCAGCACTGGCGGGGTGGGGGAAACTGAAGCTTTCTTT.

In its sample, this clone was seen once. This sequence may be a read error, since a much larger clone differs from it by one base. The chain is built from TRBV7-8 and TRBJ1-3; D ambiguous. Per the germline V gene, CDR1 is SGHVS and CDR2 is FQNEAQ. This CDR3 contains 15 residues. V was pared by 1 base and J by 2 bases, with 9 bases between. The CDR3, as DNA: TGTGCCAGCAGCTTAGGCAGGTTGCCTGGAAACACCATATATTTT. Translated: CASSLGRLPGNTIYF. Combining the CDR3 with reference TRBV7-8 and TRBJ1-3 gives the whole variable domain GAGVSQSPRYKVAKRGQDVALRCDPISGHVSLFWYQQALGQGPEFLTYFQNEAQLDKSGLPSDRFFAERPEGSVSTLKIQRTQQEDSAVYLCASSLGRLPGNTIYFGEGSWLTVV.

In DNA, the CDR3 is TGTGCCAGCAGCTCATCACCTAGCACAGATACGCAGTATTTT. Amino acid sequence: CASSSSPSTDTQYF. The chain carries TRBV9 and TRBJ2-3; no definite D call. CDR1 is SGDLS, CDR2 YYNGEE, per germline. The CDR3 has 14 residues. Trimming left V 4 bases short and J 0 bases short, with 9 bases between.

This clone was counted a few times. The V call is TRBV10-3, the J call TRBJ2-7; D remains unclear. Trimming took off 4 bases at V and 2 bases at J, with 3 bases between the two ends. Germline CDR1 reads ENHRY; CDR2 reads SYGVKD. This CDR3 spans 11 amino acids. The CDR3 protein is CAISGAYEQYF. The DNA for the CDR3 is TGTGCCATCAGTGGAGCCTACGAGCAGTACTTC.

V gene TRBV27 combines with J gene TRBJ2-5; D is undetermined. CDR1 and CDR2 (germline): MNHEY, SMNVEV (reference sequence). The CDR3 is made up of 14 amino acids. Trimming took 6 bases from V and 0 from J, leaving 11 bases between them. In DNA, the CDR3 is TGTGCCAGCAGAGGGTACCTTTACCAAGAGACCCAGTACTTC. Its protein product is CASRGYLYQETQYF.

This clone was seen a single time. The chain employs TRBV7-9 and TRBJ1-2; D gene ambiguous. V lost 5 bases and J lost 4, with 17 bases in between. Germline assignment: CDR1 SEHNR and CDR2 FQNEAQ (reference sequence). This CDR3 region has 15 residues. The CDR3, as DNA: TGTGCCAGCAGCCTCCACGCCCCAGGCCGCTATGGCTACACCTTC. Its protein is CASSLHAPGRYGYTF. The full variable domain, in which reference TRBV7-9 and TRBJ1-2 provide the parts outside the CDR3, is DTGVSQNPRHKITKRGQNVTFRCDPISEHNRLYWYRQTLGQGPEFLTYFQNEAQLEKSRLLSDRFSAERPKGSFSTLEIQRTEQGDSAMYLCASSLHAPGRYGYTFGSGTRLTVV.

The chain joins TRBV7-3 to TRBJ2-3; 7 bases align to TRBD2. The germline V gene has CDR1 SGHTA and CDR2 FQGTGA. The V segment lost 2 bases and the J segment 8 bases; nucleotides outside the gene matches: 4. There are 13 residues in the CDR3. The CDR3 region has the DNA TGTGCCAGCAGCTTAGAGATAGCGGGTACGCAGTATTTT. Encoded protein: CASSLEIAGTQYF.

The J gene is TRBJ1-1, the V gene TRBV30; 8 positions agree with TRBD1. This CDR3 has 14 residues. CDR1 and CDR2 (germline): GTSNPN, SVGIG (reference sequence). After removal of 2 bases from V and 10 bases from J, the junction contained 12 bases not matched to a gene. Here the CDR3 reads CAWSRRDRFSGAFF. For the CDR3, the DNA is TGTGCCTGGAGTCGTCGGGACAGGTTTTCCGGAGCTTTCTTT.

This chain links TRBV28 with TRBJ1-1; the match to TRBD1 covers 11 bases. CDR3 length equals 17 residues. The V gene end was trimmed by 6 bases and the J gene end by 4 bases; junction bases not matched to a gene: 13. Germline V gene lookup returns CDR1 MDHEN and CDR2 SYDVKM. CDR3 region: CASRRIGQGALGTEAFF. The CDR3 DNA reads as TGTGCCAGCAGACGTATCGGACAGGGGGCGTTGGGCACTGAAGCTTTCTTT.

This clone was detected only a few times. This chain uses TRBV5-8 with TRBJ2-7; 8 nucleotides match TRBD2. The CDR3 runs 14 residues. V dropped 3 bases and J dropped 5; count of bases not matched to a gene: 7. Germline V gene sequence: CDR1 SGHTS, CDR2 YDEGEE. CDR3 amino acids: CASSSGLAVNEQYF. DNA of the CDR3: TGTGCCAGCAGCTCCGGACTAGCTGTCAACGAGCAGTACTTC.

CDR3 DNA sequence: TGTGCCAGCAGCCCAAACCCCGTCTACGAGCAGTACTTC. Encoded protein: CASSPNPVYEQYF. V and J are TRBV7-9 and TRBJ2-7, with unresolved D. The V end lost 5 bases, the J end lost 3 bases, and 11 bases lay between the germline ends. Germline values: CDR1 SEHNR, CDR2 FQNEAQ (reference sequence). There are 13 residues in the CDR3.

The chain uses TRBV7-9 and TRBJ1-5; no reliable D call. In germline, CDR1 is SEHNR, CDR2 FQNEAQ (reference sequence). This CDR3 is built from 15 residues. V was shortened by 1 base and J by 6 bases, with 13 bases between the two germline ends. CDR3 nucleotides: TGTGCCAGCAGCTTAGAACCGAACTTCGGTCAGCCCCAGCATTTT. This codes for CASSLEPNFGQPQHF. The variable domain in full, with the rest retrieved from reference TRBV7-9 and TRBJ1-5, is DTGVSQNPRHKITKRGQNVTFRCDPISEHNRLYWYRQTLGQGPEFLTYFQNEAQLEKSRLLSDRFSAERPKGSFSTLEIQRTEQGDSAMYLCASSLEPNFGQPQHFGDGTRLSIL.

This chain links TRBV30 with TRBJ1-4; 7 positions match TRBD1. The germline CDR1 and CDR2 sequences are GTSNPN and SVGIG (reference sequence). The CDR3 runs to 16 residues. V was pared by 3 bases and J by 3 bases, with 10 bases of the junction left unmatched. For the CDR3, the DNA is TGTGCCTGGAGGCTAAGAGGGGGCCCGGCTAATGAAAAACTGTTTTTT. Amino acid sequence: CAWRLRGGPANEKLFF.

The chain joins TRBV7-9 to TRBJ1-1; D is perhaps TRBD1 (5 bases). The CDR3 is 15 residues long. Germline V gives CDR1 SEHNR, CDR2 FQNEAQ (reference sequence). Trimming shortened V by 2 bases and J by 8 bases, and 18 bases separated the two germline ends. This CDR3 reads CASSLSGTSGEEAFF. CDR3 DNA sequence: TGTGCCAGCAGCTTATCAGGGACCTCCGGGGAGGAAGCTTTCTTT.